This T cell receptor (beta chain) comes out of a study of T cell responses to AZD1222 COVID-19 vaccine. Sequencing used immunoSEQ multiplex PCR; TCRdb keeps in-frame clones, though not all of them. The data hold fewer than 150,000 clones, with approximately 87% observed a single time. The CDR3 runs to 15 residues. The J segment lost 8 bases and the V segment lost 4 bases, leaving 12 bases of the junction unmatched. Germline V gives CDR1 SGDLS, CDR2 YYNGEE. Pooling of second doses given at about 4 or about 12 weeks was done. The sequence was collected from an adult who received the AZD1222 COVID-19 vaccine. The V and J genes are TRBV9 and TRBJ2-3; TRBD2 matches at 8 bases. The sample was peripheral blood, taken 28 days after the second AZD1222 dose. The CDR3 sequence is CASSPGGAGEGTQYF. CDR3 in DNA: TGTGCCAGCAGCCCTGGGGGAGCGGGAGAAGGTACGCAGTATTTT.